A selection of T cell receptor beta chains follows, all from one sample in a study of blood T cell repertoires in COVID-19. Clones were sequenced by immunoSEQ multiplex PCR, and TCRdb holds only the in-frame ones, with some missing. The repertoire holds fewer than 350,000 clones, about 87% seen once, with around 7.8% in the top ten. Sequenced input: peripheral blood. These receptors all stem from a woman in her 50s who had recovered from COVID-19. Both conserved end residues are part of each CDR3. Each record gives: J gene, clone size, D gene, V gene, CDR3 protein, CDR3 DNA. A D gene is named only where the DNA matches it firmly. Some rows have no size entry. The others give once, few or many, or a class for an expanded clone.

>TRBJ1-3|.|.|TRBV4-3
CASSQTRRKENTIYF
TGCGCCAGCAGCCAAACCCGGCGGAAGGAAAACACCATATATTTT
>TRBJ2-1|few|TRBD1|TRBV6-5
CASSSWGTGGFYEQFF
TGTGCCAGCAGTTCGTGGGGGACAGGGGGCTTCTATGAGCAGTTCTTC
>TRBJ1-1|.|TRBD1|TRBV24-1
CATSQGEVSMNTEAFF
TGTGCCACCAGTCAGGGGGAAGTGTCCATGAACACTGAAGCTTTCTTT
>TRBJ2-7|once|TRBD2|TRBV28
CASSSGTTYEQYF
TGTGCCAGCAGTTCAGGGACTACCTACGAGCAGTACTTC
>TRBJ1-2|once|TRBD1|TRBV5-5
CASSTHSGTGSGYTF
TGTGCCAGCAGCACCCACTCCGGGACAGGTAGTGGCTACACCTTC
>TRBJ2-7|.|.|TRBV6-2/TRBV6-3
CASSTATAHRDEQYF
TGTGCCAGCAGTACAGCGACAGCCCACCGGGACGAGCAGTACTTC
>TRBJ1-5|.|.|TRBV19
CASSDSSSQPQHF
TGTGCCAGTAGCGACAGTTCGAGTCAGCCCCAGCATTTT
>TRBJ2-1|.|.|TRBV9
CASSVAGGRNEQFF
TGTGCCAGCAGCGTAGCCGGGGGACGCAATGAGCAGTTCTTC
>TRBJ2-5|.|TRBD2|TRBV23-1
CASGDTSGLETQYF
TGCGCCAGCGGGGATACTAGCGGGTTAGAGACCCAGTACTTC
>TRBJ2-1|.|TRBD1|TRBV28
CATTGTGVYNEQFF
TGTGCCACCACCGGGACAGGAGTTTACAATGAGCAGTTCTTC
>TRBJ1-1|once|TRBD1|TRBV9
CASSVDRGTEAFF
TGTGCCAGCAGCGTGGACAGGGGAACTGAAGCTTTCTTT
>TRBJ2-3|once|TRBD2|TRBV19
CASSTREGTARTQYF
TGTGCCAGTAGCACACGGGAGGGGACCGCTCGGACGCAGTATTTT
>TRBJ2-3|once|TRBD2|TRBV5-4
CASSSTTSGWGDTQYF
TGTGCCAGCAGCTCCACGACTAGCGGGTGGGGGGATACGCAGTATTTT
>TRBJ1-2|.|TRBD1|TRBV5-1
CASSLGDRAYGYTF
TGCGCCAGCAGCTTGGGGGACAGGGCTTATGGCTACACCTTC
>TRBJ2-3|.|TRBD2|TRBV5-1
CASSPQGGLASDTQYF
TGCGCCAGCAGCCCCCAAGGGGGACTAGCAAGCGATACGCAGTATTTT
>TRBJ2-7|few|.|TRBV20-1
CSASGHEQYF
TGCAGTGCTAGTGGGCACGAGCAGTACTTC
>TRBJ1-1|.|TRBD1|TRBV24-1
CATTASPGQGTNTEAFF
TGTGCCACCACAGCTTCTCCGGGACAGGGAACGAACACTGAAGCTTTCTTT
>TRBJ1-4|.|.|TRBV20-1
CTVGLPEKLFF
TGCACTGTGGGCCTCCCTGAAAAACTGTTTTTT
>TRBJ2-7|.|TRBD1|TRBV7-2
CASSPGTGLYEQYF
TGTGCCAGCAGCCCCGGGACAGGGCTCTACGAGCAGTACTTC
>TRBJ2-5|.|TRBD2|TRBV6-5
CASSSFSGARETQYF
TGTGCCAGCAGTTCCTTTAGCGGGGCCCGAGAGACCCAGTACTTC
>TRBJ2-3|.|TRBD1|TRBV9
CASSVGTGGNTDTQYF
TGTGCCAGCAGCGTAGGGACAGGGGGGAACACAGATACGCAGTATTTT
>TRBJ2-7|.|TRBD1|TRBV6-5
CASSSNTRDRVHEQYF
TGTGCCAGCAGTTCCAATACCCGTGACAGGGTCCACGAGCAGTACTTC
>TRBJ2-5|.|TRBD1|TRBV6-6
CASTYRGQETQYF
TGTGCCAGCACCTACAGGGGGCAAGAGACCCAGTACTTC
>TRBJ2-7|.|.|TRBV4-3
CASSQGVGQTVSYEQYF
TGCGCCAGCAGCCAAGGAGTGGGACAAACCGTATCCTACGAGCAGTACTTC
>TRBJ1-4|.|.|TRBV28
CASSNPHGGGNEKLFF
TGTGCCAGCAGTAACCCACATGGGGGAGGGAATGAAAAACTGTTTTTT
>TRBJ1-1|.|.|TRBV19
CASRPQGIPEAFF
TGTGCCAGTAGGCCGCAGGGAATCCCTGAAGCTTTCTTT
>TRBJ1-2|.|.|TRBV28
CASSLARGGYTF
TGTGCCAGCAGTTTGGCCAGGGGTGGCTACACCTTC
>TRBJ1-5|.|TRBD1|TRBV6-5
CASRTGKDQPQHF
TGTGCCAGCCGGACAGGGAAGGATCAGCCCCAGCATTTT
>TRBJ2-7|.|.|TRBV27
CASISRGEQYF
TGTGCCAGCATCTCTAGGGGCGAGCAGTACTTC
>TRBJ2-3|.|.|TRBV12-1
CASSSRGADTQYF
TGTGCCAGCAGCTCGCGGGGGGCAGATACGCAGTATTTT
>TRBJ2-7|.|.|TRBV19
CASSWGPDYEQYF
TGTGCCAGTAGTTGGGGGCCTGACTACGAGCAGTACTTC
>TRBJ2-7|.|TRBD2|TRBV4-1
CASSPIAGAYEQYF
TGCGCCAGCAGCCCCATAGCGGGAGCCTACGAGCAGTACTTC
>TRBJ2-1|once|.|TRBV6-2/TRBV6-3
CASSSDFYNEQFF
TGTGCCAGCAGTTCTGACTTCTACAATGAGCAGTTCTTC
>TRBJ1-2|.|TRBD1|TRBV5-5
CASSLAGGPYGYTF
TGTGCCAGCAGCTTGGCAGGGGGCCCCTATGGCTACACCTTC
>TRBJ2-5|.|TRBD1|TRBV24-1
CATSDSRQGQETQYF
TGTGCCACCAGTGATTCTAGACAGGGACAAGAGACCCAGTACTTC
>TRBJ1-6|.|TRBD1|TRBV18
CASSPPGDRGDSPLHF
TGTGCCAGCTCACCACCTGGAGACAGGGGGGACTCACCCCTCCACTTT
>TRBJ1-6|.|TRBD1|TRBV29-1
CSARQGNSPLHF
TGCAGCGCGAGACAGGGGAATTCACCCCTCCACTTT
>TRBJ1-1|.|.|TRBV30
CAWSVGGGSTEAFF
TGTGCCTGGAGTGTAGGGGGGGGCAGTACTGAAGCTTTCTTT
>TRBJ1-6|.|.|TRBV5-8
CASTKLRDGNSPLHF
TGTGCCAGCACCAAGTTGCGGGATGGGAATTCACCCCTCCACTTT
>TRBJ1-5|once|TRBD1|TRBV7-8
CASSYGTGSSSNQPQHF
TGTGCCAGCAGCTACGGGACAGGCTCATCTAGCAATCAGCCCCAGCATTTT
>TRBJ1-2|once|TRBD1|TRBV10-3
CAISADREGGYTF
TGTGCCATCAGCGCCGACAGGGAAGGTGGCTACACCTTC
>TRBJ1-2|few|TRBD1|TRBV7-9
CASSSPGTGDYGYTF
TGTGCCAGCAGCTCCCCCGGGACAGGGGACTATGGCTACACCTTC
>TRBJ1-2|.|TRBD1|TRBV28
CASSFEGQLYGYTF
TGTGCCAGCAGTTTCGAGGGACAGTTATATGGCTACACCTTC
>TRBJ2-1|.|.|TRBV9
CASSVVGGKDEQFF
TGTGCCAGCAGCGTAGTCGGCGGGAAGGATGAGCAGTTCTTC
>TRBJ2-7|.|TRBD2|TRBV6-5
CASSYRTSGYEQYF
TGTGCCAGCAGTTATCGGACTAGCGGCTACGAGCAGTACTTC
>TRBJ2-3|.|.|TRBV4-1
CASSQLAADTQYF
TGCGCCAGCAGCCAGCTAGCCGCAGATACGCAGTATTTT
>TRBJ1-2|.|.|TRBV28
CASSNNPYGYTF
TGTGCCAGCAGTAACAATCCCTATGGCTACACCTTC
>TRBJ2-7|.|TRBD1|TRBV15
CATSEDRFTYEQYF
TGTGCCACCAGCGAGGACAGGTTTACCTACGAGCAGTACTTC
>TRBJ2-7|.|TRBD2|TRBV19
CASSTRGGGYYEQYF
TGTGCCAGTAGTACCCGCGGGGGGGGTTACTACGAGCAGTACTTC
>TRBJ2-5|.|.|TRBV5-1
CASSLSLARETQYF
TGCGCCAGCAGCTTGTCCCTAGCTCGGGAGACCCAGTACTTC
>TRBJ2-7|.|TRBD2|TRBV5-1
CASSEGLGNEQYF
TGCGCCAGCAGCGAGGGACTAGGAAATGAGCAGTACTTC
>TRBJ2-7|.|.|TRBV6-5
CASNDGYEQYF
TGTGCCAGCAACGACGGGTACGAGCAGTACTTC
>TRBJ2-7|.|TRBD1|TRBV7-2
CASSSDRDTLYEQYF
TGTGCCAGCAGCTCAGACAGGGATACTCTCTACGAGCAGTACTTC
>TRBJ1-5|.|TRBD1|TRBV18
CASSKSDRANQPQHF
TGTGCCAGCTCAAAATCGGACAGGGCCAATCAGCCCCAGCATTTT
>TRBJ2-1|once|TRBD1|TRBV15
CATSRGQGAYNEQFF
TGTGCCACCAGCCGAGGACAGGGGGCCTACAATGAGCAGTTCTTC
>TRBJ2-7|.|TRBD1|TRBV2
CASNKEGTGGYEQYF
TGTGCCAGCAATAAAGAGGGGACAGGGGGCTACGAGCAGTACTTC
>TRBJ2-7|.|TRBD2|TRBV2
CASSDGGDEQYF
TGTGCCAGCAGCGACGGGGGGGACGAGCAGTACTTC
>TRBJ1-1|.|.|TRBV30
CAWRRQVNTEAFF
TGTGCCTGGAGACGGCAGGTGAACACTGAAGCTTTCTTT
>TRBJ1-1|.|.|TRBV18
CASSPRPQKNTEAFF
TGTGCCAGCTCACCACGGCCACAGAAGAACACTGAAGCTTTCTTT
>TRBJ2-1|once|.|TRBV12-5
CASGYTSRYSYNEQFF
TGTGCTAGTGGCTATACGAGCCGGTACTCCTACAATGAGCAGTTCTTC